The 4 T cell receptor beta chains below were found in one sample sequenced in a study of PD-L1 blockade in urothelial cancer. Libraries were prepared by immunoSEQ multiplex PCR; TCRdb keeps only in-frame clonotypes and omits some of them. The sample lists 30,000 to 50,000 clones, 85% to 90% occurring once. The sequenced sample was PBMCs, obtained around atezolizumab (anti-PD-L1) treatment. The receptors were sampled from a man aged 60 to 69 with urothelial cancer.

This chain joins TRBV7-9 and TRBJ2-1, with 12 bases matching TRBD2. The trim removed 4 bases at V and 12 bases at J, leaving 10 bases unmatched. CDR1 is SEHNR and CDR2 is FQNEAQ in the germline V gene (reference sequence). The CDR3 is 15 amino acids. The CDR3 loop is CASSSRLAGADGQFF. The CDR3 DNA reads TGTGCCAGCAGCTCAAGACTAGCGGGGGCCGACGGGCAGTTCTTC.

The CDR3 loop is CASTLPPGGQTSGEQYF. The CDR3 DNA is TGTGCCAGCACTCTCCCACCCGGGGGGCAGACTTCAGGGGAGCAGTACTTC. This chain joins TRBV28 and TRBJ2-7; the D gene is possibly TRBD2 (7 bases). With 7 bases removed from V and 7 bases from J, the gap between germline ends came to 29 bases. The CDR3 length is 17 residues. The germline gives CDR1 MDHEN, CDR2 SYDVKM.

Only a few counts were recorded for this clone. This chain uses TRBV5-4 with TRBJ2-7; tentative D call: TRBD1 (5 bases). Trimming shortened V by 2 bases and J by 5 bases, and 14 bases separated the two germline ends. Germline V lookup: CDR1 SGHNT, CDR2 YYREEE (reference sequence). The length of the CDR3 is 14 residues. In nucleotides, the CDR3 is TGTGCCAGCAGCTTAGGGCAGGGCAGGCACGAGCAGTACTTC. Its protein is CASSLGQGRHEQYF. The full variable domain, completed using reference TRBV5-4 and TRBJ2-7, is ETGVTQSPTHLIKTRGQQVTLRCSSQSGHNTVSWYQQALGQGPQFIFQYYREEENGRGNFPPRFSGLQFPNYSSELNVNALELDDSALYLCASSLGQGRHEQYFGPGTRLTVT.

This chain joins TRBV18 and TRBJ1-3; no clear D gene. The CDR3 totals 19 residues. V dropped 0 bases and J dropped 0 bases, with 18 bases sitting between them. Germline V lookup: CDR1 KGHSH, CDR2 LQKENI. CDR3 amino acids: CASSPPSQLLHFSGNTIYF. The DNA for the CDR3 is TGTGCCAGCTCACCACCGTCACAGCTCCTCCACTTCTCTGGAAACACCATATATTTT.